This is a list of T cell receptor beta chains from one sample in a study of cytomegalovirus exposure and HLA in healthy donors. Assay: immunoSEQ multiplex PCR; the TCRdb copy retains only in-frame clones and omits some. The table lists approximately 120,000 clones, about 80% of them singletons. Sequences were obtained from PBMCs. These receptors all come from a woman aged 40-49 years in good health and CMV-seropositive. The CDR3 runs from the conserved cysteine through the conserved F or W. The D gene is left open where the match is weak.

TRBV6-6,15,TRBJ2-1,TRBD1,CASSSGQGHYNEQFF
TRBV4-1,17,TRBJ2-7,TRBD2,CASSLFHSGRAHYEQYF
TRBV7-9,16,TRBJ2-1,TRBD2,CASSWTLAGGFNEQFF
TRBV15,14,TRBJ2-5,TRBD2,CATSRDPGGETQYF
TRBV4-1,16,TRBJ2-3,TRBD2,CASSHPSGYSTDTQYF
TRBV4-2,16,TRBJ2-7,.,CASSQGHVQTSYEQYF
TRBV6-5,13,TRBJ1-1,.,CASSYQMNTEAFF
TRBV5-1,15,TRBJ1-4,.,CASSLQGTTNEKLFF
TRBV28,19,TRBJ2-7,TRBD2,CASSLSGTQPGLVDYEQYF
TRBV14,18,TRBJ2-1,.,CASSQPRLNHGQLNEQFF
TRBV19,14,TRBJ2-7,.,CASSIGSGPYEQYF
TRBV5-6,15,TRBJ2-5,TRBD2,CASSLRAGVQETQYF
TRBV19,15,TRBJ2-5,TRBD2,CASSIAGGRLETQYF
TRBV7-3,13,TRBJ1-1,.,CASSLSGNTEAFF
TRBV19,19,TRBJ1-2,.,CASSLLRDTALKANYGYTF
TRBV6-1,12,TRBJ1-4,TRBD1,CASSATTGVLFF
TRBV7-9,17,TRBJ2-7,TRBD2,CASSSVGLAGGTYEQYF
TRBV7-8,18,TRBJ2-6,TRBD1,CASSSTGTGGARANVLTF
TRBV2,13,TRBJ1-2,.,CASSLDSSYGYTF
TRBV30,13,TRBJ1-5,TRBD1,CAWSGGGRQPQHF
TRBV27,15,TRBJ2-1,TRBD2,CASSLPASGLSEQFF
TRBV4-1,14,TRBJ1-2,TRBD1,CASSSGTGVLGYTF
TRBV28,17,TRBJ2-7,TRBD1,CASSSPAGQGLYYEQYF
TRBV5-5,14,TRBJ1-2,.,CASSLGGGDYGYTF
TRBV5-5,15,TRBJ2-3,TRBD2,CASSFASGTTDTQYF
TRBV4-3,17,TRBJ2-1,TRBD2,CASSPTPGSGSFNEQFF
TRBV10-1,18,TRBJ2-2,TRBD2,CASSERVLAGEITGELFF
TRBV7-3,15,TRBJ2-1,.,CASSSGTPTYNEQFF
TRBV21-1,15,TRBJ2-5,.,CASSNGQGVFETQYF
TRBV30,15,TRBJ2-3,TRBD2,CAWGSLAGEVDTQYF
TRBV28,16,TRBJ2-1,TRBD2,CASSLFLAGGYNEQFF
TRBV9,17,TRBJ2-2,TRBD2,CASSAEGLAGGPGELFF
TRBV7-9,18,TRBJ1-2,TRBD1,CASSFAGTGGGLLYGYTF
TRBV15,16,TRBJ1-5,.,CATSPREGVSNQPQHF
TRBV5-4,14,TRBJ1-2,TRBD1,CASSLGQGAYGYTF
TRBV4-1,12,TRBJ2-1,.,CASSHAGDSQFF
TRBV6-7,15,TRBJ2-7,.,CARLNNYHSRHEQYF
TRBV4-1,14,TRBJ1-6,.,CASSQEDSDSPLHF
TRBV7-9,12,TRBJ1-1,TRBD1,CSSRGQVGEAFF
TRBV19,14,TRBJ1-5,TRBD1,CASNDGTGNQPQHF
TRBV28,15,TRBJ2-6,.,CASRPEPPGANVLTF
TRBV7-2,14,TRBJ1-1,.,CASSFGQGNTEAFF
TRBV1,18,TRBJ1-1,.,CTSPPPSTDRGRCTEAFF
TRBV7-9,15,TRBJ2-2,TRBD1,CASSVPTGGSGELFF
TRBV6-1,14,TRBJ2-7,TRBD1,CASSEVDRGREQYF
TRBV7-3,15,TRBJ1-1,.,CASSLFYGGRTEAFF
TRBV5-1,17,TRBJ2-3,.,CASSLRGVIETMDTQYF
TRBV9,16,TRBJ2-5,TRBD2,CASSAGPVAGRETQYF
TRBV5-1,14,TRBJ2-7,TRBD1,CASSLSGTVDEQYF
TRBV9,15,TRBJ2-1,TRBD2,CASSVGTGGYNEQFF
TRBV2,12,TRBJ2-6,TRBD1,CASRGQLNVLTF